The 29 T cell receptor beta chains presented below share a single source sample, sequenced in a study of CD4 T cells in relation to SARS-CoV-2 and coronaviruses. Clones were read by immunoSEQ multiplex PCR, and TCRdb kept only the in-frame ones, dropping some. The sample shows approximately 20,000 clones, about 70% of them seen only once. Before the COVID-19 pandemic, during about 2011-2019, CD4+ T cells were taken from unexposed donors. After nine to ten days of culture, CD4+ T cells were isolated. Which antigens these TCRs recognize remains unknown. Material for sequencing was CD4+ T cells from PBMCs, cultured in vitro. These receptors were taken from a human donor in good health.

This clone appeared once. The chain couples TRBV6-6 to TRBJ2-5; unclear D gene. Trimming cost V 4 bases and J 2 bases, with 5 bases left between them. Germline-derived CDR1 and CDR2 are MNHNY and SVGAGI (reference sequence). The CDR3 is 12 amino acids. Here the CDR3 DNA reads TGTGCCAGCAGTTTGACTCAAGAGACCCAGTACTTC. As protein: CASSLTQETQYF.

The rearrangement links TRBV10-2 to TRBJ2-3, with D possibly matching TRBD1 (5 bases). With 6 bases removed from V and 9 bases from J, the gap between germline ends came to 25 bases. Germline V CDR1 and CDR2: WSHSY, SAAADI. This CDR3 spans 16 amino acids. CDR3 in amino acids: CASRQGATLLYGTQYF. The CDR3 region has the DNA TGCGCCAGCAGGCAGGGTGCCACCCTCCTTTATGGGACGCAGTATTTT.

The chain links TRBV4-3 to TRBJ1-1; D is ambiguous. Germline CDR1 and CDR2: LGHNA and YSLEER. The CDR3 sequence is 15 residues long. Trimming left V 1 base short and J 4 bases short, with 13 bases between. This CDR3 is CASSQAYSVRTEAFF. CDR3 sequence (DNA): TGCGCCAGCAGCCAAGCCTACAGCGTCCGCACTGAAGCTTTCTTT.

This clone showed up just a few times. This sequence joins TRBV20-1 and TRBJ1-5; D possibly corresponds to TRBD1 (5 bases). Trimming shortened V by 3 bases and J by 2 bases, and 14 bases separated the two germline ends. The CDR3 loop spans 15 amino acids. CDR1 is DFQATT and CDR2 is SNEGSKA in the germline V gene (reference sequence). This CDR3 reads CSASQGFLGNQPQHF. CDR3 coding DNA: TGCAGTGCTAGTCAGGGATTTTTGGGCAATCAGCCCCAGCATTTT.

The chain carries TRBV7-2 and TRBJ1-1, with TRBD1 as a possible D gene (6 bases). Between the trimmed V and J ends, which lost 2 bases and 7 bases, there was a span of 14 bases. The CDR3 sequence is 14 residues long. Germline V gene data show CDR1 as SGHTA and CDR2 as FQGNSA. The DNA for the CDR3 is TGTGCCAGCAGCTTATGGGGGACACCAAGTGAAGCTTTCTTT. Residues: CASSLWGTPSEAFF. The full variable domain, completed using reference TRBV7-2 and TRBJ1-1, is GAGVSQSPSNKVTEKGKDVELRCDPISGHTALYWYRQSLGQGLEFLIYFQGNSAPDKSGLPSDRFSAERTGGSVSTLTIQRTQQEDSAVYLCASSLWGTPSEAFFGQGTRLTVV.

The CDR3 region is CASSPGTQQSIQYF. CDR3 sequence (DNA): TGTGCCAGCAGCCCCGGGACACAACAAAGCATTCAGTACTTC. This chain connects TRBV11-2 to TRBJ2-4; maybe TRBD1 (6 bases). V shed 5 bases and J shed 9 bases, with 17 bases lying between them. The CDR3 extends over 14 amino acids. Germline V CDR1 and CDR2: SGHAT, FQNNGV.

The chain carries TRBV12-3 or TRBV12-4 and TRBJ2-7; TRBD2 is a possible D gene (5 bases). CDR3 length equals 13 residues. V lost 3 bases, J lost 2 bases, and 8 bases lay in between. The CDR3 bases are TGTGCCAGCAGTTTGGACGGGACCTACGAGCAGTACTTC. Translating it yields CASSLDGTYEQYF.

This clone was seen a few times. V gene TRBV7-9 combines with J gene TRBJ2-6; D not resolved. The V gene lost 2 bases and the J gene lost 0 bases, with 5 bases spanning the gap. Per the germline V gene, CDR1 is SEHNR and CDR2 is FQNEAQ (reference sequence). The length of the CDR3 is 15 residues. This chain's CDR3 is CASSLYRSGANVLTF. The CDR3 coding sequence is TGTGCCAGCAGCTTATACCGCTCTGGGGCCAACGTCCTGACTTTC.

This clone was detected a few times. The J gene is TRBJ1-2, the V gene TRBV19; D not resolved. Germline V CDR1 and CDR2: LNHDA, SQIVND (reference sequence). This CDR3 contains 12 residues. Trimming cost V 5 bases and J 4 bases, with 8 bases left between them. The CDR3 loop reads CASSLEGYGYTF. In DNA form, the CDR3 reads TGTGCCAGTAGTCTGGAGGGCTATGGCTACACCTTC.

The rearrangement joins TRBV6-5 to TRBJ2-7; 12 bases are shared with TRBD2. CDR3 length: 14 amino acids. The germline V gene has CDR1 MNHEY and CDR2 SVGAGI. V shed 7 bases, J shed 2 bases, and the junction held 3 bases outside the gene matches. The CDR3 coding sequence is TGTGCCAGCATCAGACTAGCGGGGGCCTACGAGCAGTACTTC. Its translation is CASIRLAGAYEQYF.

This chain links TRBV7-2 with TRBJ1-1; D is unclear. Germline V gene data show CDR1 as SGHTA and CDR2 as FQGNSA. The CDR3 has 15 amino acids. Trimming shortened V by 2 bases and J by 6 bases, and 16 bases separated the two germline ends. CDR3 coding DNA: TGTGCCAGCAGCTTAAAGTACGTGACTAAACCTGAAGCTTTCTTT. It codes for CASSLKYVTKPEAFF.

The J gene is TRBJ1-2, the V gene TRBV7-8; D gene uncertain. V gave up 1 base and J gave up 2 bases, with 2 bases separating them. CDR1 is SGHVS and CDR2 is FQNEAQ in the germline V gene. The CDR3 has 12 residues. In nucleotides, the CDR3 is TGTGCCAGCAGCTTAGAGAACTATGGCTACACCTTC. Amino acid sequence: CASSLENYGYTF.

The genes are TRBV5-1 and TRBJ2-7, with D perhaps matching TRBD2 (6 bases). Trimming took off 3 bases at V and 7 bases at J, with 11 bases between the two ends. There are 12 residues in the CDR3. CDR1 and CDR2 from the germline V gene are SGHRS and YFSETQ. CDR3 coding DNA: TGCGCCAGCAGCTCGGGGGTTCGGGAGCAGTACTTC. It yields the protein CASSSGVREQYF.

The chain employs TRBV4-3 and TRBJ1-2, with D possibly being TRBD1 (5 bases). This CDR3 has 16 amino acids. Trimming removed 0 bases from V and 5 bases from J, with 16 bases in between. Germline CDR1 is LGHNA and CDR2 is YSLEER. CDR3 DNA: TGCGCCAGCAGCCAAGACTTGAAAACGACAGCTTATGGCTACACCTTC. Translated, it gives CASSQDLKTTAYGYTF.

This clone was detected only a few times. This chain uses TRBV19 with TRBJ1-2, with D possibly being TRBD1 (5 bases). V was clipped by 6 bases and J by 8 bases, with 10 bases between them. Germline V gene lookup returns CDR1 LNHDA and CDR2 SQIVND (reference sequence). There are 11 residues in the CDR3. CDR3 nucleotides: TGTGCCAGTAGCCTACACAGGGGCTACACCTTC. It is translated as CASSLHRGYTF.

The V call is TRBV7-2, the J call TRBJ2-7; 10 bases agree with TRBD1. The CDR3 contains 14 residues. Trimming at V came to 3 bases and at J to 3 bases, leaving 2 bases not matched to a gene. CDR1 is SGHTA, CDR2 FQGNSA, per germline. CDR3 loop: CASSLGQGYYEQYF. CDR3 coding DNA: TGTGCCAGCAGCTTGGGACAGGGGTACTACGAGCAGTACTTC.

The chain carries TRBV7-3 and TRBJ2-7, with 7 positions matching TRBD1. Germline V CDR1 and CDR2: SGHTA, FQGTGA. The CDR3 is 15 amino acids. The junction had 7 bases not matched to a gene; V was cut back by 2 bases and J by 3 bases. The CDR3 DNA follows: TGTGCCAGCAGCTTAGGGGGACAGCTAGTCTACGAGCAGTACTTC. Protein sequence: CASSLGGQLVYEQYF.

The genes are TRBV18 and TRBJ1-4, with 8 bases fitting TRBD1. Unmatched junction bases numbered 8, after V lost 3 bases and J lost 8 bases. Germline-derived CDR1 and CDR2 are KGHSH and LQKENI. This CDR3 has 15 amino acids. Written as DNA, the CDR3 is TGTGCCAGCTCACCTTCGACAGGGGCAGGGGAAAAACTGTTTTTT. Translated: CASSPSTGAGEKLFF.

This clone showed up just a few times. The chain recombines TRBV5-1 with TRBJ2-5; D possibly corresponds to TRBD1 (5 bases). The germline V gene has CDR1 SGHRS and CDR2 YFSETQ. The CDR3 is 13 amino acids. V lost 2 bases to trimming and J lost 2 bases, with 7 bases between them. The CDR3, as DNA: TGCGCCAGCAGCTTCGGACAACAAGAGACCCAGTACTTC. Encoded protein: CASSFGQQETQYF.

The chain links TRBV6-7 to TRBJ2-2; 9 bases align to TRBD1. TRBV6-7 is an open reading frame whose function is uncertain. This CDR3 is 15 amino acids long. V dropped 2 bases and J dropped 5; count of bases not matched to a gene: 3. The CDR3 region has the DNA TGTGCCAGCAGTTACCGGACAGGGGAAACCGGGGAGCTGTTTTTT. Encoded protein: CASSYRTGETGELFF.

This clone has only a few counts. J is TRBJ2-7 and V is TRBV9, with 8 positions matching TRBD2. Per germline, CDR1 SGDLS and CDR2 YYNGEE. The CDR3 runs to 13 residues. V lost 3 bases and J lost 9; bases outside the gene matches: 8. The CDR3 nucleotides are TGTGCCAGCAGCGACGGGACTAGTGGGGGGCAGTACTTC. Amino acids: CASSDGTSGGQYF.

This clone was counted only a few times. The CDR3 DNA reads TGTGCCAGCAGCCACCGCCCGGGGGCAGGGTGGACCGGGGAGCTGTTTTTT. Its protein product is CASSHRPGAGWTGELFF. The gene calls are TRBV3-1 (or the pseudogene TRBV3-2) and TRBJ2-2; the D gene could be TRBD1 or TRBD2 (6 bases each). V dropped 3 bases and J dropped 5 bases, with 19 bases sitting between them. This CDR3 is 17 amino acids long. Germline CDR1 LGHDT, CDR2 YNNKEL (reference sequence).

This chain's CDR3 is CASSLSYEQYF. CDR3 DNA: TGCGCCAGCAGCCTATCCTACGAGCAGTACTTC. The chain joins TRBV4-1 to TRBJ2-7; D gene unclear. This CDR3 has 11 amino acids. The V and J ends lost 4 bases and 1 base respectively, with 2 bases between them. CDR1 and CDR2 from the germline V gene are MGHRA and YSYEKL.

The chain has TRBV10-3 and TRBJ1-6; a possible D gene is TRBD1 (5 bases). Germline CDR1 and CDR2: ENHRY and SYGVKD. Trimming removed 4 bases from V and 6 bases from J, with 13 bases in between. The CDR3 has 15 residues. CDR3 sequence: CAISVRGTSNSPLHF. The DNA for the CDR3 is TGTGCCATCAGTGTCCGCGGGACTTCTAATTCACCCCTCCACTTT.

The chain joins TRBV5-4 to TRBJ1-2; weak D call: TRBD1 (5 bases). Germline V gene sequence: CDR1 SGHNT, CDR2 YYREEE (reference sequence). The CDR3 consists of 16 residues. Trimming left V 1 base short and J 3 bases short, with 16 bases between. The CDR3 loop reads CASSLQGSQLYYGYTF. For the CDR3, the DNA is TGTGCCAGCAGCTTGCAGGGATCCCAGTTGTACTATGGCTACACCTTC.

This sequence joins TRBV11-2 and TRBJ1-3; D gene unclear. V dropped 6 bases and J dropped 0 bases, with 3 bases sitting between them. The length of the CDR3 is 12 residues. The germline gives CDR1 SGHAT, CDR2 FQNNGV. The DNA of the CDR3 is TGTGCCAGCAGAAGCTCTGGAAACACCATATATTTT. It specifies CASRSSGNTIYF.

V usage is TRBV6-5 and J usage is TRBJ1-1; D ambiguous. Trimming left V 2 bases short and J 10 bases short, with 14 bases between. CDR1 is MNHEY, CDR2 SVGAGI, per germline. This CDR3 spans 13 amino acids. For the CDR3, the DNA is TGTGCCAGCAGTTACCGGGCCAGTGTGGGAGCTTTCTTT. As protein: CASSYRASVGAFF.

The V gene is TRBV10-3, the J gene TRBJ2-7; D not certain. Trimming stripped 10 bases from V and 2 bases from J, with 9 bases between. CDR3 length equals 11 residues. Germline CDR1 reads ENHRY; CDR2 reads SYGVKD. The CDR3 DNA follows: TGTGCCACCGGGCAGACCTACGAGCAGTACTTC. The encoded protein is CATGQTYEQYF.

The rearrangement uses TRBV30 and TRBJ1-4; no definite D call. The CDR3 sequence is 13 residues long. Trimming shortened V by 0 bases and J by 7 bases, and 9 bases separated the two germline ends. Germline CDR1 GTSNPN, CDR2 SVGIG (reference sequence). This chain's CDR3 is CAWSVSRGEKLFF. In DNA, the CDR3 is TGTGCCTGGAGTGTATCGCGGGGTGAAAAACTGTTTTTT.